The rows below give T cell receptor beta chains drawn from one sample of a study of shared clonotypes between healthy human individuals. Assay: immunoSEQ multiplex PCR; the TCRdb copy retains only in-frame clones and omits some. The repertoire has roughly 1,500,000 clones, around 98.5% of them found once; the top ten carry around 0.33%. The sequenced material came from naive CD4+ T cells sorted from blood. Receptor source: a man between 25 and 39 years old in good health. CDR3s include the opening cysteine and the closing phenylalanine or tryptophan. Fields, in order: clone size, D gene, V gene, J gene, CDR3 protein, CDR3 DNA. A D gene is named only where the DNA matches it firmly. The size of a clone is reported for some rows only, either as once, few or many, or as a class for expanded clones.

clone_size: NA
d_call: TRBD2
v_call: TRBV19
j_call: TRBJ2-1
cdr3_aa: CASSMGSGRWSYNEQFF
cdr3_nt: TGTGCCAGTAGTATGGGTAGCGGGAGGTGGTCCTACAATGAGCAGTTCTTC

clone_size: NA
d_call: NA
v_call: TRBV11-2
j_call: TRBJ2-1
cdr3_aa: CASSYPGPTAGEQFF
cdr3_nt: TGTGCCAGCAGTTACCCGGGACCCACGGCTGGCGAGCAGTTCTTC

clone_size: NA
d_call: NA
v_call: TRBV11-2
j_call: TRBJ2-7
cdr3_aa: CASSLTIKAYEQYF
cdr3_nt: TGTGCCAGCAGCTTAACCATCAAGGCCTACGAGCAGTACTTC

clone_size: NA
d_call: TRBD1
v_call: TRBV27
j_call: TRBJ2-5
cdr3_aa: CASIAWTGGKETQYF
cdr3_nt: TGTGCCAGCATAGCCTGGACAGGGGGGAAAGAGACCCAGTACTTC

clone_size: NA
d_call: NA
v_call: TRBV25-1
j_call: TRBJ1-1
cdr3_aa: CASSDPVRGDTEAFF
cdr3_nt: TGTGCCAGCAGTGATCCCGTTCGTGGAGACACTGAAGCTTTCTTT

clone_size: NA
d_call: NA
v_call: TRBV6-5
j_call: TRBJ2-1
cdr3_aa: CASSARLPPNEQFF
cdr3_nt: TGTGCCAGCAGTGCGCGACTTCCCCCCAATGAGCAGTTCTTC

clone_size: once
d_call: NA
v_call: TRBV19
j_call: TRBJ1-4
cdr3_aa: CASSMSFGVAGANEKLFF
cdr3_nt: TGTGCCAGTAGTATGAGTTTCGGCGTGGCAGGTGCTAATGAAAAACTGTTTTTT

clone_size: NA
d_call: NA
v_call: TRBV6-6
j_call: TRBJ2-1
cdr3_aa: CASTEDGNNEQFF
cdr3_nt: TGTGCCAGCACCGAAGACGGAAACAATGAGCAGTTCTTC

clone_size: NA
d_call: TRBD1
v_call: TRBV5-5
j_call: TRBJ2-5
cdr3_aa: CASSLRQGVVETQYF
cdr3_nt: TGTGCCAGCAGCTTGAGGCAGGGGGTGGTAGAGACCCAGTACTTC

clone_size: NA
d_call: NA
v_call: TRBV5-8
j_call: TRBJ2-2
cdr3_aa: CASSYGRHQVLELFF
cdr3_nt: TGTGCCAGCAGCTACGGTCGACATCAGGTTCTCGAGCTGTTTTTT

clone_size: NA
d_call: NA
v_call: TRBV5-4
j_call: TRBJ2-7
cdr3_aa: CASSSTYEQYF
cdr3_nt: TGTGCCAGCAGTTCGACCTACGAGCAGTACTTC

clone_size: NA
d_call: TRBD2
v_call: TRBV7-9
j_call: TRBJ2-3
cdr3_aa: CASSLLTSGDTDTQYF
cdr3_nt: TGTGCCAGCAGCTTACTCACTAGCGGGGACACAGATACGCAGTATTTT

clone_size: NA
d_call: NA
v_call: TRBV18
j_call: TRBJ1-1
cdr3_aa: CASSPQGIPEAFF
cdr3_nt: TGTGCCAGCTCACCACAGGGAATTCCTGAAGCTTTCTTT

clone_size: NA
d_call: NA
v_call: TRBV9
j_call: TRBJ2-3
cdr3_aa: CASSVGGITDTQYF
cdr3_nt: TGTGCCAGCAGCGTAGGAGGGATCACAGATACGCAGTATTTT

clone_size: NA
d_call: NA
v_call: TRBV2
j_call: TRBJ2-4
cdr3_aa: CASSAWPKNIQYF
cdr3_nt: TGTGCCAGCAGTGCCTGGCCCAAAAACATTCAGTACTTC

clone_size: NA
d_call: NA
v_call: TRBV9
j_call: TRBJ1-4
cdr3_aa: CASSGRGQLNEKLFF
cdr3_nt: TGTGCCAGCAGCGGCCGCGGCCAGCTTAATGAAAAACTGTTTTTT

clone_size: NA
d_call: TRBD1
v_call: TRBV18
j_call: TRBJ2-7
cdr3_aa: CASSPSQMPGTGWNEQYF
cdr3_nt: TGTGCCAGCTCACCGTCTCAAATGCCCGGGACAGGGTGGAACGAGCAGTACTTC

clone_size: NA
d_call: NA
v_call: TRBV13
j_call: TRBJ2-7
cdr3_aa: CASSPSGPSSYEQYF
cdr3_nt: TGTGCCAGCAGCCCAAGCGGACCGTCCTCCTACGAGCAGTACTTC

clone_size: NA
d_call: NA
v_call: TRBV5-1
j_call: TRBJ2-1
cdr3_aa: CASSLVGDEQFF
cdr3_nt: TGCGCCAGCAGCTTGGTTGGGGATGAGCAGTTCTTC

clone_size: NA
d_call: TRBD2
v_call: TRBV4-2
j_call: TRBJ2-7
cdr3_aa: CASSRTSRSSYEQYF
cdr3_nt: TGTGCCAGCAGCCGGACTAGTAGGTCCTCCTACGAGCAGTACTTC

clone_size: NA
d_call: NA
v_call: TRBV7-9
j_call: TRBJ2-7
cdr3_aa: CASSPQGHEQYF
cdr3_nt: TGTGCCAGCAGCCCTCAGGGCCACGAGCAGTACTTC

clone_size: once
d_call: TRBD2
v_call: TRBV11-2
j_call: TRBJ2-1
cdr3_aa: CASSPGLAGHNEQFF
cdr3_nt: TGTGCCAGCAGCCCCGGACTAGCGGGGCACAATGAGCAGTTCTTC

clone_size: NA
d_call: NA
v_call: TRBV11-2
j_call: TRBJ1-2
cdr3_aa: CASSFYSYGYTF
cdr3_nt: TGTGCCAGCAGCTTTTACAGTTATGGCTACACCTTC

clone_size: NA
d_call: NA
v_call: TRBV11-2
j_call: TRBJ2-1
cdr3_aa: CASSLLVTYNEQFF
cdr3_nt: TGTGCCAGCAGCCTACTAGTTACCTACAATGAGCAGTTCTTC

clone_size: once
d_call: NA
v_call: TRBV5-4
j_call: TRBJ2-2
cdr3_aa: CASSSKGNGGELFF
cdr3_nt: TGTGCCAGCAGCTCTAAGGGTAATGGTGGGGAGCTGTTTTTT

clone_size: NA
d_call: NA
v_call: TRBV7-9
j_call: TRBJ2-2
cdr3_aa: CASSRGTGELFF
cdr3_nt: TGTGCCAGCAGCAGGGGGACCGGGGAGCTGTTTTTT

clone_size: once
d_call: NA
v_call: TRBV10-3
j_call: TRBJ1-1
cdr3_aa: CASRRTESEAFF
cdr3_nt: TGTGCCTCTCGTAGGACCGAGAGTGAAGCTTTCTTT

clone_size: NA
d_call: NA
v_call: TRBV6-5
j_call: TRBJ2-7
cdr3_aa: CASRRGRGDYEQYF
cdr3_nt: TGTGCCAGCAGGAGGGGCAGGGGAGACTACGAGCAGTACTTC

clone_size: NA
d_call: NA
v_call: TRBV7-8
j_call: TRBJ1-4
cdr3_aa: CASSSPSMGEKLFF
cdr3_nt: TGTGCCAGCAGCTCACCTAGCATGGGTGAAAAACTGTTTTTT

clone_size: NA
d_call: NA
v_call: TRBV7-8
j_call: TRBJ2-7
cdr3_aa: CASSRKPGTVTYEQYF
cdr3_nt: TGTGCCAGCAGCAGAAAACCCGGGACCGTCACCTACGAGCAGTACTTC

clone_size: NA
d_call: NA
v_call: TRBV15
j_call: TRBJ2-7
cdr3_aa: CATSRDKVASYEQYF
cdr3_nt: TGTGCCACCAGCAGAGACAAAGTAGCAAGCTACGAGCAGTACTTC

clone_size: once
d_call: NA
v_call: TRBV9
j_call: TRBJ2-7
cdr3_aa: CASSSRPNSYEQYF
cdr3_nt: TGTGCCAGCAGCTCGCGGCCGAACTCCTACGAGCAGTACTTC